This T cell receptor (beta chain) stems from a study of blood T cell repertoires in COVID-19. Looking at the study overall: Specimens from acute and convalescent COVID-19 originated in the United States, Italy and Spain. The cDNA or gDNA used as material had been derived from T cells, B-cell-depleted T cells, or PBMCs.

There are 15 residues in the CDR3. The germline CDR1 and CDR2 sequences are SGHVS and FNYEAQ. Losses at the gene ends were 4 bases for V and 5 bases for J; bases not matched to a gene: 7. In the original processing: Estimation of nucleated cell counts was performed using reference gene primer amplification. Only in-frame clones appear in the TCRdb table, and some are missing; sequencing was by immunoSEQ multiplex PCR. For V, J and clone size, that table is used; D and trimming come from the DNA. The table has around 700,000 clones, approximately 90% seen once. What was sequenced was peripheral blood. The chain recombines TRBV7-6 with TRBJ2-2; 7 bases align to TRBD1. The TCR comes from a woman aged 18-29 years with acute or convalescent COVID-19. CDR3 protein: CASSSAGGLTGELFF. DNA for the CDR3: TGTGCCAGCAGCTCCGCAGGGGGTCTGACCGGGGAGCTGTTTTTT.